This TCR beta chain was sequenced for a study of blood T cell repertoires in COVID-19. Study-wide background: Samples representing acute and convalescent COVID-19 were sourced from the United States, Italy and Spain. T cells, B-cell-depleted T cells, or PBMCs provided the cDNA or gDNA that served as material.

Germline CDR1 SGHRS, CDR2 YFSETQ. CDR3 size: 14 residues. V dropped 3 bases and J dropped 1; count of bases not matched to a gene: 2. Measured with immunoSEQ multiplex PCR; TCRdb has only the in-frame clones, and not every one. The sample has about 230,000 clones, approximately 87% seen once. This clone has a single count. The J gene is TRBJ1-1, the V gene TRBV5-1; the match to TRBD1 covers 8 bases. What was sequenced was peripheral blood. The source is a woman in her seventies with active or convalescent COVID-19. The CDR3 DNA follows: TGCGCCAGCAGCTGGGACAGGCCGAACACTGAAGCTTTCTTT. Its translation is CASSWDRPNTEAFF.